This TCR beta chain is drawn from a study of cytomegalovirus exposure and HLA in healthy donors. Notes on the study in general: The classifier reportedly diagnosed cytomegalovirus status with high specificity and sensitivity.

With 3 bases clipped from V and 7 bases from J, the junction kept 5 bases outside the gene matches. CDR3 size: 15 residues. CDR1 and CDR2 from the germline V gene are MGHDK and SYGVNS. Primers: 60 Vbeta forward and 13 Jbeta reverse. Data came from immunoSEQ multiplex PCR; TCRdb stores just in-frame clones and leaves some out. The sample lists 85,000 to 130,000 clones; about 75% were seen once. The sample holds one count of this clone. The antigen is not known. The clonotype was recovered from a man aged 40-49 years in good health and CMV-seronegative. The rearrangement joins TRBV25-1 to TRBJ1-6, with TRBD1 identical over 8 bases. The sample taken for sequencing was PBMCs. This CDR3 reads CASSEPGQGNSPLHF. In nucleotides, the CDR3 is TGTGCCAGCAGTGAGCCAGGACAGGGAAATTCACCCCTCCACTTT.